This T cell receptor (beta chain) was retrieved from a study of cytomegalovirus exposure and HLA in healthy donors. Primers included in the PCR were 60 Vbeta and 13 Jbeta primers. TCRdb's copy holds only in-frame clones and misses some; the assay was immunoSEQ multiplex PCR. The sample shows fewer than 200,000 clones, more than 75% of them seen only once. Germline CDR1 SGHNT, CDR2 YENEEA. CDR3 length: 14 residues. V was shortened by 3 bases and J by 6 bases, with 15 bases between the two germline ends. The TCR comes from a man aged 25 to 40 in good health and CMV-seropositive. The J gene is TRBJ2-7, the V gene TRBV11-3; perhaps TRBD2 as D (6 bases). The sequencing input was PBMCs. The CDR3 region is CASSFFRELGEQYV. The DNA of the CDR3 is TGTGCCAGCAGCTTTTTTCGGGAGTTGGGCGAGCAGTACGTC.